These T cell receptor beta chains were read from a single sample in a study of T cell responses to AZD1222 COVID-19 vaccine. Measured with immunoSEQ multiplex PCR; TCRdb has only the in-frame clones, and not every one. Of about 170,000 clones listed, more than 80% are singletons. The material sequenced was peripheral blood, taken on day 0 of AZD1222 vaccination. All receptors derive from an adult in good health. Both conserved end residues are part of each CDR3. Fields, in order: clone size, CDR3 length, J gene, D gene, V gene, CDR3 protein, CDR3 DNA. A D gene is named only where the DNA matches it firmly. Not every row has a clone size; where given, it reads once, few, many or a size class.

abundance: .
len: 13
j_gene: TRBJ2-7
d_gene: .
v_gene: TRBV6-5
CDR3aa: CASSFPGTNEQYF
CDR3nt: TGTGCCAGCAGTTTTCCGGGGACGAACGAGCAGTACTTC

abundance: .
len: 14
j_gene: TRBJ1-2
d_gene: TRBD1
v_gene: TRBV7-9
CDR3aa: CASSSLDRTNGYTF
CDR3nt: TGTGCCAGCAGCTCCTTGGACAGGACAAATGGCTACACCTTC

abundance: .
len: 15
j_gene: TRBJ2-1
d_gene: .
v_gene: TRBV6-1
CDR3aa: CASSEVNVKGNEQFF
CDR3nt: TGTGCCAGCAGTGAAGTGAATGTAAAGGGGAATGAGCAGTTCTTC

abundance: .
len: 13
j_gene: TRBJ1-1
d_gene: .
v_gene: TRBV4-2
CDR3aa: CASSQEITGEAFF
CDR3nt: TGTGCCAGCAGCCAAGAAATCACAGGAGAAGCTTTCTTT

abundance: .
len: 13
j_gene: TRBJ2-1
d_gene: .
v_gene: TRBV11-2
CDR3aa: CASSLDPKTEQFF
CDR3nt: TGTGCCAGCAGCTTAGACCCTAAGACAGAGCAGTTCTTC

abundance: .
len: 15
j_gene: TRBJ2-2
d_gene: TRBD1
v_gene: TRBV2
CDR3aa: CASRATGSSTGELFF
CDR3nt: TGTGCCAGCAGGGCGACAGGGAGTTCAACCGGGGAGCTGTTTTTT

abundance: .
len: 17
j_gene: TRBJ1-6
d_gene: TRBD1
v_gene: TRBV27
CDR3aa: CASSSPPDRGANSPLHF
CDR3nt: TGTGCCAGCAGTTCTCCTCCGGACAGGGGAGCGAATTCACCCCTCCACTTT

abundance: once
len: 14
j_gene: TRBJ1-6
d_gene: .
v_gene: TRBV14
CDR3aa: CASRLTGMNSPLHF
CDR3nt: TGTGCCAGCAGACTGACGGGGATGAATTCACCCCTCCACTTT

abundance: once
len: 13
j_gene: TRBJ2-3
d_gene: .
v_gene: TRBV3-1/TRBV3-2
CDR3aa: CASSQSGTDTQYF
CDR3nt: TGTGCCAGCAGCCAGTCGGGCACAGATACGCAGTATTTT

abundance: .
len: 15
j_gene: TRBJ1-6
d_gene: .
v_gene: TRBV6-5
CDR3aa: CASSYWAGFDSPLHF
CDR3nt: TGTGCCAGCAGTTACTGGGCCGGCTTCGATTCACCCCTCCACTTT

abundance: once
len: 13
j_gene: TRBJ2-1
d_gene: .
v_gene: TRBV7-6
CDR3aa: CASSLIGEGEQFF
CDR3nt: TGTGCCAGCAGCTTAATCGGGGAAGGTGAGCAGTTCTTC

abundance: once
len: 16
j_gene: TRBJ1-2
d_gene: TRBD1
v_gene: TRBV7-9
CDR3aa: CASSFWGGQGSYGYTF
CDR3nt: TGTGCCAGCAGCTTTTGGGGAGGACAGGGAAGCTATGGCTACACCTTC

abundance: .
len: 16
j_gene: TRBJ1-2
d_gene: TRBD1
v_gene: TRBV15
CDR3aa: CATSRRSGTEIYGYTF
CDR3nt: TGTGCCACCAGCAGACGATCCGGGACAGAGATCTATGGCTACACCTTC

abundance: .
len: 17
j_gene: TRBJ2-3
d_gene: TRBD2
v_gene: TRBV27
CDR3aa: CASSSRLAGEMADTQYF
CDR3nt: TGTGCCAGCAGTAGCCGGCTAGCGGGAGAAATGGCAGATACGCAGTATTTT

abundance: .
len: 15
j_gene: TRBJ2-7
d_gene: TRBD2
v_gene: TRBV4-1
CDR3aa: CASSHPSGGVDEQYF
CDR3nt: TGCGCCAGCAGCCACCCTAGCGGGGGGGTCGACGAGCAGTACTTC

abundance: .
len: 14
j_gene: TRBJ1-6
d_gene: .
v_gene: TRBV4-2
CDR3aa: CASSQFGRNSPLHF
CDR3nt: TGTGCCAGCAGCCAATTTGGTCGGAATTCACCCCTCCACTTT

abundance: .
len: 16
j_gene: TRBJ2-1
d_gene: TRBD1
v_gene: TRBV4-1
CDR3aa: CASSQDSGTGFYEQFF
CDR3nt: TGCGCCAGCAGCCAAGACTCCGGGACAGGGTTTTATGAGCAGTTCTTC

abundance: .
len: 12
j_gene: TRBJ2-5
d_gene: .
v_gene: TRBV5-6
CDR3aa: CASSSGRGTQYF
CDR3nt: TGTGCCAGCAGCTCGGGGCGGGGAACCCAGTACTTC

abundance: many
len: 16
j_gene: TRBJ2-1
d_gene: TRBD2
v_gene: TRBV5-5
CDR3aa: CASSWETSGTYNEQFF
CDR3nt: TGTGCCAGCAGCTGGGAGACTAGCGGAACCTACAATGAGCAGTTCTTC

abundance: many
len: 14
j_gene: TRBJ1-3
d_gene: .
v_gene: TRBV2
CDR3aa: CASSEDLSGNTIYF
CDR3nt: TGTGCCAGCAGTGAAGATCTCTCTGGAAACACCATATATTTT

abundance: .
len: 15
j_gene: TRBJ1-3
d_gene: .
v_gene: TRBV5-1
CDR3aa: CASSLAAGFGNTIYF
CDR3nt: TGCGCCAGCAGCTTGGCCGCAGGTTTCGGGAACACCATATATTTT

abundance: .
len: 14
j_gene: TRBJ2-7
d_gene: .
v_gene: TRBV19
CDR3aa: CASSAGTGSYEQYF
CDR3nt: TGTGCCAGTTCAGCGGGGACAGGTTCCTACGAGCAGTACTTC